A selection of T cell receptor beta chains follows, all from one sample in a study of shared clonotypes between healthy human individuals. The table came from immunoSEQ multiplex PCR; TCRdb's copy has only in-frame clones and leaves some out. The table lists 550,000 to 650,000 clones, roughly 95% of them singletons. Sequencing was done on a sample of naive CD8+ T cells sorted from blood. All receptors derive from a woman aged 25-40 years in good health. Each CDR3 is given with its conserved first and last residue. A D gene is named only where the DNA matches it firmly. Clone size appears in some rows only: once, few, many, or a class for an expanded clone.

clone_size j_call d_call v_call cdr3_nt cdr3_aa
- TRBJ2-7 - TRBV9 TGTGCCAGCAGCGGTGGAGCGTCCTACGAGCAGTACTTC CASSGGASYEQYF
- TRBJ2-3 - TRBV9 TGTGCCAGCAGCGTAGACCTGGGGCCAGATACGCAGTATTTT CASSVDLGPDTQYF
- TRBJ1-1 TRBD1 TRBV7-6 TGTGCCAGCAGCAGGACAGGGAACACTGAAGCTTTCTTT CASSRTGNTEAFF
- TRBJ2-7 TRBD2 TRBV27 TGTGCCAGCAGTTTGGTACTAGCGGGAGGGTCCTACGAGCAGTACTTC CASSLVLAGGSYEQYF
- TRBJ2-3 - TRBV27 TGTGCCAGCAGTACAGGACAGAGTAGCACAGATACGCAGTATTTT CASSTGQSSTDTQYF
- TRBJ1-1 - TRBV6-6 TGTGCCAGCAGTTACCGGAGGGTAAGGGGCACTGAAGCTTTCTTT CASSYRRVRGTEAFF
once TRBJ2-1 - TRBV21-1 TGTGCCAGCAGACTCAAACCGGGACTAGCGGGAGATGGTGAGCAGTTCTTC CASRLKPGLAGDGEQFF
- TRBJ2-5 - TRBV28 TGTGCCAGCAGTTTGCAGCGGGTCTTACGTCAAGAGACCCAGTACTTC CASSLQRVLRQETQYF
- TRBJ2-5 TRBD1 TRBV9 TGTGCCAGCAGCGTCTCCGGGACAGAGGAGACCCAGTACTTC CASSVSGTEETQYF
- TRBJ2-7 TRBD1 TRBV6-6 TGTGCCAGCAGTGTCGGACAGGGAGCCTGGGACGAGCAGTACTTC CASSVGQGAWDEQYF
- TRBJ1-2 TRBD1 TRBV9 TGTGCCAGCAGCCCCCACAGGGGTAGTGACTATGGCTACACCTTC CASSPHRGSDYGYTF
- TRBJ2-3 TRBD2 TRBV28 TGTGCCAGCAGTCGACCGACTAGCGGGAGCCGGGAATTCACAGATACGCAGTATTTT CASSRPTSGSREFTDTQYF
once TRBJ2-7 TRBD1 TRBV28 TGTGCCAGCAGTTTAGATCCTGGGACAGGGGACTACGAGCAGTACTTC CASSLDPGTGDYEQYF
once TRBJ2-7 - TRBV5-8 TGTGCCAGCAGCTTGGGGCGGGAGCAGTACTTC CASSLGREQYF
- TRBJ2-7 - TRBV14 TGTGCCAGCAGCCAAGACGGACTTTCCGAGCAGTACTTC CASSQDGLSEQYF
- TRBJ2-7 TRBD2 TRBV7-9 TGTGCCAGCAGCCCTCGGACTAGCGGGAGGGACGAGCAGTACTTC CASSPRTSGRDEQYF
once TRBJ1-3 TRBD1 TRBV10-3 TGTGCCATCAGTGCCGCCGACAGGGCCCGCTCTGGAAACACCATATATTTT CAISAADRARSGNTIYF
- TRBJ2-2 - TRBV9 TGTGCCAGCAGCGTAGCGAGCGGGCATGGCACCGGGGAGCTGTTTTTT CASSVASGHGTGELFF
- TRBJ2-2 TRBD2 TRBV29-1 TGCAGCGTGCGTACACTAGCGGAGAACACCGGGGAGCTGTTTTTT CSVRTLAENTGELFF
- TRBJ2-5 - TRBV7-9 TGTGCCACCGCGCTGATCGAAGAGACCCAGTACTTC CATALIEETQYF